A selection of T cell receptor beta chains follows, all from one sample in a study of blood T cell repertoires in COVID-19. Sequencing used immunoSEQ multiplex PCR; TCRdb keeps in-frame clones, though not all of them. The sample has just under 350,000 clones; roughly 89% are singletons. The sequenced sample was peripheral blood. Every receptor here comes from a woman under 30 who had recovered from COVID-19. The CDR3 runs from the conserved cysteine through the conserved F or W. D genes are given only for firm matches. Size is omitted from some rows. Given values are once, few, many or a class for expanded clones.

d_gene	v_gene	abundance	j_gene	CDR3nt	CDR3aa
TRBD1	TRBV14	-	TRBJ1-1	TGTGCCAGCAGCCCCAGGGACAGGGGAGGTGCCACTGAAGCTTTCTTT	CASSPRDRGGATEAFF
-	TRBV30	-	TRBJ1-5	TGTGCCTGGACCTCGGGGGGAGATGGCAATCAGCCCCAGCATTTT	CAWTSGGDGNQPQHF
TRBD1	TRBV5-4	-	TRBJ1-4	TGTGCCAGCAGCGATAAACAGGGGGCAACTAATGAAAAACTGTTTTTT	CASSDKQGATNEKLFF
TRBD1	TRBV18	-	TRBJ2-1	TGTGCCAGCTCACCACCGACAGGGAGCCCCTACAATGAGCAGTTCTTC	CASSPPTGSPYNEQFF
TRBD2	TRBV6-1	-	TRBJ2-5	TGTGCCAGCAGTGAGATAGCGGGGTTTCAAGAGACCCAGTACTTC	CASSEIAGFQETQYF
-	TRBV6-1	-	TRBJ2-5	TGTGCCAGCAGTGAACAGATAATCCAAGAGACCCAGTACTTC	CASSEQIIQETQYF
-	TRBV30	-	TRBJ1-5	TGTGCCTGGAGTGGGGGCCGGGGGTTAACGAATCAGCCCCAGCATTTT	CAWSGGRGLTNQPQHF
TRBD1	TRBV6-5	-	TRBJ2-1	TGTGCCAGCAGCCGGGACAGGGCCTACAATGAGCAGTTCTTC	CASSRDRAYNEQFF
-	TRBV19	-	TRBJ1-1	TGTGCCAGTAGTATAGATCCGCGAGCTTTCTTT	CASSIDPRAFF
TRBD1	TRBV19	-	TRBJ2-1	TGTGCCAGTGGACAGGGACGTGAGCAGTTCTTC	CASGQGREQFF
TRBD1	TRBV18	-	TRBJ1-5	TGTGCCAGCTCACCCTCAGGGGGCGTAGATCAGCCCCAGCATTTT	CASSPSGGVDQPQHF
TRBD2	TRBV7-9	-	TRBJ2-6	TGTGCCAGCAGCTTACGGTCAGGGACTAGGTCTGGGGCCAACGTCCTGACTTTC	CASSLRSGTRSGANVLTF
TRBD1	TRBV12-3/TRBV12-4	-	TRBJ1-1	TGTGCCACTACGGACAGGGCGGGCACTGAAGCTTTCTTT	CATTDRAGTEAFF
TRBD2	TRBV11-3	-	TRBJ2-1	TGTGCCACGTCTAGCGGGAGAGGCAATGAGCAGTTCTTC	CATSSGRGNEQFF
TRBD2	TRBV24-1	once	TRBJ2-1	TGTGCCACCAGTGACGGACTAGCGGGAGAGTGGCATGAGCAGTTCTTC	CATSDGLAGEWHEQFF
-	TRBV11-2	-	TRBJ2-1	TGTGCCAGCAGCTTAGTAGGCGGGTTCGATGAGCAGTTCTTC	CASSLVGGFDEQFF
TRBD1	TRBV6-2/TRBV6-3	-	TRBJ1-5	TGTGCCAGCAGTTATACGACAGGGGTTCAGCCCCAGCATTTT	CASSYTTGVQPQHF
-	TRBV9	-	TRBJ1-5	TGTGCCAGCGTTCGAGATCAGCCCCAGCATTTT	CASVRDQPQHF
TRBD1	TRBV18	-	TRBJ1-3	TGTGCCAGCTCACCACGGGGACAGGGGTTCGCCGCTGGAAACACCATATATTTT	CASSPRGQGFAAGNTIYF
-	TRBV30	-	TRBJ2-3	TGTGCCTGGAGTCCAGTCCCAGATACGCAGTATTTT	CAWSPVPDTQYF
-	TRBV5-1	-	TRBJ2-5	TGCGCCAGCAGTCCCTTTTCCTTCCGGGAGACCCAGTACTTC	CASSPFSFRETQYF
-	TRBV3-1/TRBV3-2	-	TRBJ1-1	TGTGCCAGCAGCCCTCAGGGATCGGAGACTGAAGCTTTCTTT	CASSPQGSETEAFF
TRBD2	TRBV24-1	-	TRBJ2-1	TGTGCCACCAGCGGGACTAGCGCGTCCTACAATGAGCAGTTCTTC	CATSGTSASYNEQFF
-	TRBV5-5	-	TRBJ1-1	TGTGCCAGCAGCTTTTCAGGGGCGAACACTGAAGCTTTCTTT	CASSFSGANTEAFF
-	TRBV24-1	few	TRBJ2-5	TGTGCCCCGTACCTTGGACCCGGGGGAGAGACCCAGTACTTC	CAPYLGPGGETQYF
-	TRBV14	-	TRBJ2-1	TGTGCCAGCAGCCAAGGTCCGGGGAGGTCCTACAATGAGCAGTTCTTC	CASSQGPGRSYNEQFF
TRBD1	TRBV6-2/TRBV6-3	-	TRBJ2-5	TGTGCCAGCAGTACCGGGGGACAGGGGCTTCTCTTCAGAGGGACCCAGTACTTC	CASSTGGQGLLFRGTQYF
-	TRBV28	-	TRBJ1-1	TGTGCCAGCAGTTTATACGGTTTGAACACTGAAGCTTTCTTT	CASSLYGLNTEAFF
TRBD1	TRBV10-2	-	TRBJ2-1	TGCGCCAGCAGTGACCCTGGACAGGGGGCCTATGAGCAGTTCTTC	CASSDPGQGAYEQFF
TRBD1	TRBV7-9	once	TRBJ1-1	TGTGCCAGCGGACCTTGGGACAGGGTAACTTTATATACTGAAGCTTTCTTT	CASGPWDRVTLYTEAFF
TRBD2	TRBV6-5	-	TRBJ2-1	TGTGCCAGCAGTTACTGGGGGCTAGCGGGCCGGAATGAGCAGTTCTTC	CASSYWGLAGRNEQFF
TRBD2	TRBV20-1	-	TRBJ2-1	TGCAGTGCTAGTACTAGCGGGATAGAAAGGAATGAGCAGTTCTTC	CSASTSGIERNEQFF
-	TRBV11-3	-	TRBJ1-2	TGTGCCAGCAGCTTATATCGGGTTGGCTACACCTTC	CASSLYRVGYTF
TRBD2	TRBV7-2	-	TRBJ2-1	TGTGCCAGCAGCTTAATCCCAAGTGGGAGGGAGGCTGAGCAGTTCTTC	CASSLIPSGREAEQFF
-	TRBV7-6	-	TRBJ1-5	TGTGCCAGCAGCAGATTACCACCAGGCCTCGGCAATCAGCCCCAGCATTTT	CASSRLPPGLGNQPQHF
-	TRBV15	once	TRBJ2-2	TGTGCCACCAGCAGCGCGCGGGGCACCGGGGAGCTGTTTTTT	CATSSARGTGELFF
-	TRBV5-1	-	TRBJ2-2	TGCGCCAGCAGCTCTCAGGCGCCGGATGGGGAGCTGTTTTTT	CASSSQAPDGELFF
TRBD1	TRBV5-1	once	TRBJ1-4	TGCGCCAGCAGCTCCGGGACAGATAATGAAAAACTGTTTTTT	CASSSGTDNEKLFF
-	TRBV29-1	-	TRBJ1-1	TGCAGCGTTGACTATATGAACACTGAAGCTTTCTTT	CSVDYMNTEAFF
-	TRBV5-5	-	TRBJ1-5	TGTGCCAGCAGCTTGGACGGGAATCAGCCCCAGCATTTT	CASSLDGNQPQHF
-	TRBV30	-	TRBJ1-1	TGTGCCTGGGGGGCCACTCGGACTGAAGCTTTCTTT	CAWGATRTEAFF
-	TRBV18	-	TRBJ1-2	TGTGCCAGCTCACCCCAAACAGGGAACTATGGCTACACCTTC	CASSPQTGNYGYTF
-	TRBV7-9	-	TRBJ2-1	TGTGCCAGCTGCCCGAGCGGCTCCTACAATGAGCAGTTCTTC	CASCPSGSYNEQFF
-	TRBV7-2	-	TRBJ2-3	TGTGCCAGCAGCATAACAGGAATAGATACGCAGTATTTT	CASSITGIDTQYF
-	TRBV27	-	TRBJ1-2	TGTGCCAGCAGTCCCCTGACGAAGACACCGAACTATGGCTACACCTTC	CASSPLTKTPNYGYTF
TRBD1	TRBV4-3	-	TRBJ1-5	TGCGCCAGCAGCCTCGGCACAGGGGGCTATCAGCCCCAGCATTTT	CASSLGTGGYQPQHF
-	TRBV12-3/TRBV12-4	-	TRBJ2-1	TGTGCCAGCAGGGGGCCGAGCAATGAGCAGTTCTTC	CASRGPSNEQFF
TRBD2	TRBV19	-	TRBJ2-2	TGTGCCAGTGCGACTAGCGGGAGGTCGAACACCGGGGAGCTGTTTTTT	CASATSGRSNTGELFF
-	TRBV11-3	-	TRBJ1-1	TGTGCCAGGATACAGAGAAACACTGAAGCTTTCTTT	CARIQRNTEAFF
TRBD1	TRBV7-2	-	TRBJ2-2	TGTGCCAGCAGCCAACCCCCAGGGGGCAAGACCGGGGAGCTGTTTTTT	CASSQPPGGKTGELFF
TRBD2	TRBV19	-	TRBJ2-1	TGTGCCAGTAGTTGGCTAGCGGGAGGGCGCAATGAGCAGTTCTTC	CASSWLAGGRNEQFF
-	TRBV30	-	TRBJ2-1	TGTGCCTGGAGGGTACAGGGCGACAATGAGCAGTTCTTC	CAWRVQGDNEQFF
TRBD1	TRBV18	-	TRBJ2-1	TGTGCCAGCTCACCAGTGCGGAGACAGGGCTACAATGAGCAGTTCTTC	CASSPVRRQGYNEQFF
-	TRBV24-1	once	TRBJ2-4	TGTGCCACCAGTGACGCGGGAATCAACATTCAGTACTTC	CATSDAGINIQYF
TRBD1	TRBV24-1	-	TRBJ2-2	TGTGCCACCAGTGATTTGAAGACGACAGGGAAGGACGGGGAGCTGTTTTTT	CATSDLKTTGKDGELFF
-	TRBV24-1	-	TRBJ1-4	TGTGCCACCAGTGAGGTAGGGGTTACTAATGAAAAACTGTTTTTT	CATSEVGVTNEKLFF
-	TRBV11-3	once	TRBJ1-1	TGTGCCAGCAGCTTAGATCGACATAGTACCGAAGCTTTCTTT	CASSLDRHSTEAFF
-	TRBV29-1	few	TRBJ1-1	TGCAGCGTTGCTGTCCTCACTGAAGCTTTCTTT	CSVAVLTEAFF
-	TRBV7-9	-	TRBJ2-1	TGTGCCAGCAGCTCCACAGGGCTGGGGCGGAGTAAGTTCTTC	CASSSTGLGRSKFF
TRBD2	TRBV20-1	-	TRBJ2-5	TGCAGTGCTAGTCCTAGCGGGCACCAAGAGACCCAGTACTTC	CSASPSGHQETQYF